The sequence of this T cell receptor (beta chain) was determined in a study of shared clonotypes between healthy human individuals. Study-wide points: A few donors had 4% to 6.5% of their naive CD4 clonotypes in common.

The germline V gene encodes CDR1 SEHNR and CDR2 FQNEAQ (reference sequence). The V end lost 1 base, the J end lost 0 bases, and 18 bases lay between the germline ends. The CDR3 extends over 18 amino acids. With respect to this clone: The antigen is undetermined.

Method: immunoSEQ multiplex PCR; TCRdb's copy keeps in-frame clones and lacks some. The sample lists roughly 760,000 clones; less than 85% were seen once. This chain connects TRBV7-9 to TRBJ1-2; D perhaps matches TRBD1 (6 bases). Input material: memory CD4+ T cells sorted from blood. Subset defined: CD45RA-negative fraction. This sequence originates from a woman in her thirties in good health. The CDR3 loop reads CASSLVSGAGKTNYGYTF. The CDR3 DNA follows: TGTGCCAGCAGCTTAGTGTCGGGGGCAGGGAAAACTAACTATGGCTACACCTTC.